Presented here are 22 T cell receptor beta chains from one specimen sequenced in a study of long-term antiretroviral therapy in people with HIV. The assay used was immunoSEQ (version v3.0), run at survey level. Some clones are missing from TCRdb's copy, which holds only in-frame ones; the method was immunoSEQ multiplex PCR. The data show roughly 30,000 clones, over 75% seen once. This specimen consisted of unsorted PBMCs, obtained 4.8 to 5 years after starting antiretroviral therapy. The receptors stem from a man in his forties with HIV.

The V gene is TRBV13, the J gene TRBJ2-5; D is uncertain. V shed 5 bases and J shed 2 bases, with 15 bases lying between them. The CDR3 length is 15 residues. In germline, CDR1 is PRHDT, CDR2 FYEKMQ (reference sequence). The chain's CDR3 is CASSTQLAAQETQYF. CDR3 in DNA: TGTGCCAGCAGCACACAACTTGCAGCGCAAGAGACCCAGTACTTC.

This sequence joins TRBV6-1 and TRBJ1-2; D ambiguous. Germline assignment: CDR1 MNHNS and CDR2 SASEGT. The CDR3 length is 12 residues. V gave up 3 bases and J gave up 8 bases, with 10 bases separating them. The CDR3 nucleotides are TGTGCCAGCAGTGACGCGGGAGTGGGCTACACCTTC. Its translation: CASSDAGVGYTF.

The chain carries TRBV9 and TRBJ1-5, with 8 bases matching TRBD1. Trimming took 4 bases from V and 5 from J; bases not matched to a gene: 5. This CDR3 spans 14 amino acids. Germline CDR1 reads SGDLS; CDR2 reads YYNGEE. For the CDR3, the DNA is TGTGCCAGCAGCCCAGGACAGGGTGATCAGCCCCAGCATTTT. Protein: CASSPGQGDQPQHF. The variable domain in full, completed from reference TRBV9 and TRBJ1-5, reads DSGVTQTPKHLITATGQRVTLRCSPRSGDLSVYWYQQSLDQGLQFLIQYYNGEERAKGNILERFSAQQFPDLHSELNLSSLELGDSALYFCASSPGQGDQPQHFGDGTRLSIL.

Regarding this clone: The junction departs from the called germline gene at one end, perhaps through a read error. The chain combines TRBV29-1 with TRBJ2-1; D remains unclear. The CDR3 loop spans 18 amino acids. The germline V gene has CDR1 SQVTM and CDR2 ANQGSEA. The CDR3 region is CSAELIEASLGYYNEQFF. CDR3 coding DNA: TGCAGCGCTGAATTAATTGAGGCCTCTTTAGGATACTACAATGAGCAGTTCTTC.

The chain uses TRBV28 and TRBJ1-5, with 9 positions matching TRBD1. J gave up 5 bases and V 4 bases, and 9 bases lay outside the gene matches. Germline V CDR1 and CDR2: MDHEN, SYDVKM. The CDR3 is 16 amino acids. The chain's CDR3 is CASSWGDRDEDQPQHF. The CDR3 DNA is TGTGCCAGCAGTTGGGGGGACAGGGATGAAGATCAGCCCCAGCATTTT.

In its sample, this clone was seen a few times. CDR3 residues: CASSPTGISGRDNSPLHF. DNA for the CDR3: TGTGCCAGCTCACCGACAGGGATATCGGGTAGGGATAATTCACCCCTCCACTTT. The rearrangement joins TRBV18 to TRBJ1-6, with TRBD1 identical over 7 bases. CDR3 size: 18 residues. V was pared by 3 bases and J by 5 bases, with 13 bases of the junction left unmatched. Germline assignment: CDR1 KGHSH and CDR2 LQKENI.

The chain uses TRBV5-6 and TRBJ2-2, with TRBD2 matching over 14 bases. V lost 5 bases to trimming and J lost 7 bases; unmatched junction nucleotides: 4. The germline gives CDR1 SGHDT, CDR2 YYEEEE. The CDR3 covers 15 residues. The CDR3 is CASRGTSGSFGELFF. For the CDR3, the DNA is TGTGCCAGCAGGGGGACTAGCGGGAGTTTCGGGGAGCTGTTTTTT.

The chain joins TRBV6-5 to TRBJ1-1; no clear D gene. The CDR3 extends over 14 amino acids. Trimming removed 6 bases at V and 10 bases at J, with 21 bases between. The germline CDR1 and CDR2 sequences are MNHEY and SVGAGI. CDR3 amino acids: CASSRPGVLRVAFF. The CDR3 DNA is TGTGCCAGCAGCCGACCCGGAGTCCTTAGGGTAGCTTTCTTT.

The chain links TRBV7-2 to TRBJ2-1, with 14 bases matching TRBD2. Germline V gives CDR1 SGHTA, CDR2 FQGNSA. CDR3 size: 14 residues. After removal of 5 bases from V and 9 bases from J, the junction contained 3 bases not matched to a gene. The CDR3 region is CASSPGLAGVEQFF. The DNA for the CDR3 is TGTGCCAGCAGCCCGGGACTAGCGGGAGTTGAGCAGTTCTTC.

This clone was detected only once. The chain uses TRBV7-9 and TRBJ2-2; 13 bases line up with TRBD2. V shed 1 base, J shed 4 bases, and the junction held 6 bases outside the gene matches. The length of the CDR3 is 18 residues. CDR1 and CDR2 from the germline V gene are SEHNR and FQNEAQ (reference sequence). CDR3 region: CASSLGTSGRGGTGELFF. Written as DNA, the CDR3 is TGTGCCAGCAGCTTAGGGACTAGCGGGAGAGGTGGCACCGGGGAGCTGTTTTTT. Based on the CDR3 plus reference TRBV7-9 and TRBJ2-2, the full variable domain is DTGVSQNPRHKITKRGQNVTFRCDPISEHNRLYWYRQTLGQGPEFLTYFQNEAQLEKSRLLSDRFSAERPKGSFSTLEIQRTEQGDSAMYLCASSLGTSGRGGTGELFFGEGSRLTVL.

The chain has TRBV6-1 and TRBJ1-2; tentative D call: TRBD1 (5 bases). Trimming took off 3 bases at V and 7 bases at J, with 9 bases between the two ends. The length of the CDR3 is 12 residues. Germline CDR1 is MNHNS and CDR2 is SASEGT. CDR3 sequence (DNA): TGTGCCAGCAGTGAGACAGAGCGTGGCTACACCTTC. It is translated as CASSETERGYTF.

The chain uses TRBV15 and TRBJ2-1; maybe TRBD1 (6 bases). This CDR3 region has 15 residues. Germline assignment: CDR1 LNHNV and CDR2 YYDKDF (reference sequence). V gave up 2 bases and J gave up 0 bases, with 8 bases separating them. The CDR3 DNA reads TGTGCCACCAGCAGACAGGGGAGCTCCTACAATGAGCAGTTCTTC. As protein: CATSRQGSSYNEQFF.

The J gene is TRBJ2-7, the V gene TRBV5-4, with TRBD1 matching over 9 bases. Trimming cost V 4 bases and J 2 bases; bases outside gene matches: 7. Germline loops: CDR1 SGHNT, CDR2 YYREEE (reference sequence). The CDR3 extends over 15 amino acids. CDR3 in DNA: TGTGCCAGCAGCCGACAGGGGGGGGAGGCCTACGAGCAGTACTTC. Amino acids: CASSRQGGEAYEQYF.

CDR3 loop: CASSLGRVAYNYEQYF. The DNA for the CDR3 is TGTGCCAGCAGCTTGGGTAGAGTGGCTTACAACTACGAGCAGTACTTC. The chain couples TRBV5-5 to TRBJ2-7, with D unresolved. Germline V CDR1 and CDR2: SGHKS, YYEKEE (reference sequence). This CDR3 comprises 16 residues. The ends were cut back, 0 bases at V and 3 bases at J, with 16 bases in the middle.

The chain recombines TRBV9 with TRBJ2-7; 9 bases align to TRBD1. The trim removed 3 bases at V and 5 bases at J, leaving 6 bases unmatched. There are 14 residues in the CDR3. The germline V gene encodes CDR1 SGDLS and CDR2 YYNGEE. The CDR3, as DNA: TGTGCCAGCAGCGAACAGGGGGCCTTGAACGAGCAGTACTTC. The encoded protein is CASSEQGALNEQYF.

V gene TRBV5-1 combines with J gene TRBJ1-1; 7 bases are a match to TRBD1. In germline, CDR1 is SGHRS, CDR2 YFSETQ. V was clipped by 7 bases and J by 3 bases; unmatched bases: 9. CDR3 length: 14 residues. In DNA form, the CDR3 reads TGCGCCAGCGCGCTCGAGGGGGCCGACACTGAAGCTTTCTTT. It specifies CASALEGADTEAFF.

The rearrangement links TRBV4-2 to TRBJ2-1, with D unclear. CDR1 and CDR2 (germline): LGHNA, YNFKEQ. The V and J ends lost 6 bases and 3 bases respectively, with 6 bases between them. The CDR3 contains 12 residues. The CDR3 loop is CASRANYNEQFF. CDR3 sequence (DNA): TGTGCCAGCAGGGCGAACTACAATGAGCAGTTCTTC.

This clone appeared a single time. The gene calls are TRBV6-1 and TRBJ2-7; 11 bases line up with TRBD2. Unmatched junction bases numbered 11, after V lost 7 bases and J lost 6 bases. From germline, CDR1 is MNHNS and CDR2 SASEGT. This CDR3 spans 15 amino acids. Here the CDR3 DNA reads TGTGCCAGCACTTTTAGCGGGAGGGCCTCGGGCGAGCAGTACTTC. Its translation is CASTFSGRASGEQYF.

The genes are TRBV21-1 and TRBJ1-5; the D call TRBD1 from the table was never checked on the DNA. TRBV21-1 is a recognized pseudogene. CDR3 size: 23 residues. The CDR3 spells CASSKKGDRRTLLQPSEGQPQHF. Here the CDR3 DNA reads TGTGCCAGCAGCAAAAAGGGGGACAGACGAACCCTCCTTCAACCCTCCGAGGGTCAGCCCCAGCATTTT.

CDR3 sequence (DNA): TGCGCCAGCAGCTTCGGGACCCATAACGACGAGCAGTACTTC. Protein: CASSFGTHNDEQYF. The V gene is TRBV5-1, the J gene TRBJ2-7; D might be TRBD1 or TRBD2, each matching 5 bases. This CDR3 is built from 14 residues. V lost 2 bases and J 5 bases, leaving 14 bases between the germline ends. Germline-derived CDR1 and CDR2 are SGHRS and YFSETQ.

The chain couples TRBV7-9 to TRBJ2-5; 8 positions agree with TRBD2. V lost 5 bases, J lost 5 bases, and 13 bases stayed unmatched. The CDR3 runs 16 residues. The V gene's germline CDR1 is SEHNR and CDR2 FQNEAQ (reference sequence). CDR3 residues: CASSRGSSGLGETQYF. The CDR3 DNA follows: TGTGCCAGCAGCCGTGGGTCTAGCGGGCTGGGTGAGACCCAGTACTTC.

The chain uses TRBV27 and TRBJ1-1; 10 nucleotides align to TRBD1. The CDR3 has 16 residues. In germline, CDR1 is MNHEY, CDR2 SMNVEV (reference sequence). With V trimmed by 2 bases and J by 4 bases, 7 bases remained unmatched. The CDR3 DNA reads as TGTGCCAGCAGTTTAGGACAGGGGGTTATTAGCACTGAAGCTTTCTTT. It yields the protein CASSLGQGVISTEAFF.